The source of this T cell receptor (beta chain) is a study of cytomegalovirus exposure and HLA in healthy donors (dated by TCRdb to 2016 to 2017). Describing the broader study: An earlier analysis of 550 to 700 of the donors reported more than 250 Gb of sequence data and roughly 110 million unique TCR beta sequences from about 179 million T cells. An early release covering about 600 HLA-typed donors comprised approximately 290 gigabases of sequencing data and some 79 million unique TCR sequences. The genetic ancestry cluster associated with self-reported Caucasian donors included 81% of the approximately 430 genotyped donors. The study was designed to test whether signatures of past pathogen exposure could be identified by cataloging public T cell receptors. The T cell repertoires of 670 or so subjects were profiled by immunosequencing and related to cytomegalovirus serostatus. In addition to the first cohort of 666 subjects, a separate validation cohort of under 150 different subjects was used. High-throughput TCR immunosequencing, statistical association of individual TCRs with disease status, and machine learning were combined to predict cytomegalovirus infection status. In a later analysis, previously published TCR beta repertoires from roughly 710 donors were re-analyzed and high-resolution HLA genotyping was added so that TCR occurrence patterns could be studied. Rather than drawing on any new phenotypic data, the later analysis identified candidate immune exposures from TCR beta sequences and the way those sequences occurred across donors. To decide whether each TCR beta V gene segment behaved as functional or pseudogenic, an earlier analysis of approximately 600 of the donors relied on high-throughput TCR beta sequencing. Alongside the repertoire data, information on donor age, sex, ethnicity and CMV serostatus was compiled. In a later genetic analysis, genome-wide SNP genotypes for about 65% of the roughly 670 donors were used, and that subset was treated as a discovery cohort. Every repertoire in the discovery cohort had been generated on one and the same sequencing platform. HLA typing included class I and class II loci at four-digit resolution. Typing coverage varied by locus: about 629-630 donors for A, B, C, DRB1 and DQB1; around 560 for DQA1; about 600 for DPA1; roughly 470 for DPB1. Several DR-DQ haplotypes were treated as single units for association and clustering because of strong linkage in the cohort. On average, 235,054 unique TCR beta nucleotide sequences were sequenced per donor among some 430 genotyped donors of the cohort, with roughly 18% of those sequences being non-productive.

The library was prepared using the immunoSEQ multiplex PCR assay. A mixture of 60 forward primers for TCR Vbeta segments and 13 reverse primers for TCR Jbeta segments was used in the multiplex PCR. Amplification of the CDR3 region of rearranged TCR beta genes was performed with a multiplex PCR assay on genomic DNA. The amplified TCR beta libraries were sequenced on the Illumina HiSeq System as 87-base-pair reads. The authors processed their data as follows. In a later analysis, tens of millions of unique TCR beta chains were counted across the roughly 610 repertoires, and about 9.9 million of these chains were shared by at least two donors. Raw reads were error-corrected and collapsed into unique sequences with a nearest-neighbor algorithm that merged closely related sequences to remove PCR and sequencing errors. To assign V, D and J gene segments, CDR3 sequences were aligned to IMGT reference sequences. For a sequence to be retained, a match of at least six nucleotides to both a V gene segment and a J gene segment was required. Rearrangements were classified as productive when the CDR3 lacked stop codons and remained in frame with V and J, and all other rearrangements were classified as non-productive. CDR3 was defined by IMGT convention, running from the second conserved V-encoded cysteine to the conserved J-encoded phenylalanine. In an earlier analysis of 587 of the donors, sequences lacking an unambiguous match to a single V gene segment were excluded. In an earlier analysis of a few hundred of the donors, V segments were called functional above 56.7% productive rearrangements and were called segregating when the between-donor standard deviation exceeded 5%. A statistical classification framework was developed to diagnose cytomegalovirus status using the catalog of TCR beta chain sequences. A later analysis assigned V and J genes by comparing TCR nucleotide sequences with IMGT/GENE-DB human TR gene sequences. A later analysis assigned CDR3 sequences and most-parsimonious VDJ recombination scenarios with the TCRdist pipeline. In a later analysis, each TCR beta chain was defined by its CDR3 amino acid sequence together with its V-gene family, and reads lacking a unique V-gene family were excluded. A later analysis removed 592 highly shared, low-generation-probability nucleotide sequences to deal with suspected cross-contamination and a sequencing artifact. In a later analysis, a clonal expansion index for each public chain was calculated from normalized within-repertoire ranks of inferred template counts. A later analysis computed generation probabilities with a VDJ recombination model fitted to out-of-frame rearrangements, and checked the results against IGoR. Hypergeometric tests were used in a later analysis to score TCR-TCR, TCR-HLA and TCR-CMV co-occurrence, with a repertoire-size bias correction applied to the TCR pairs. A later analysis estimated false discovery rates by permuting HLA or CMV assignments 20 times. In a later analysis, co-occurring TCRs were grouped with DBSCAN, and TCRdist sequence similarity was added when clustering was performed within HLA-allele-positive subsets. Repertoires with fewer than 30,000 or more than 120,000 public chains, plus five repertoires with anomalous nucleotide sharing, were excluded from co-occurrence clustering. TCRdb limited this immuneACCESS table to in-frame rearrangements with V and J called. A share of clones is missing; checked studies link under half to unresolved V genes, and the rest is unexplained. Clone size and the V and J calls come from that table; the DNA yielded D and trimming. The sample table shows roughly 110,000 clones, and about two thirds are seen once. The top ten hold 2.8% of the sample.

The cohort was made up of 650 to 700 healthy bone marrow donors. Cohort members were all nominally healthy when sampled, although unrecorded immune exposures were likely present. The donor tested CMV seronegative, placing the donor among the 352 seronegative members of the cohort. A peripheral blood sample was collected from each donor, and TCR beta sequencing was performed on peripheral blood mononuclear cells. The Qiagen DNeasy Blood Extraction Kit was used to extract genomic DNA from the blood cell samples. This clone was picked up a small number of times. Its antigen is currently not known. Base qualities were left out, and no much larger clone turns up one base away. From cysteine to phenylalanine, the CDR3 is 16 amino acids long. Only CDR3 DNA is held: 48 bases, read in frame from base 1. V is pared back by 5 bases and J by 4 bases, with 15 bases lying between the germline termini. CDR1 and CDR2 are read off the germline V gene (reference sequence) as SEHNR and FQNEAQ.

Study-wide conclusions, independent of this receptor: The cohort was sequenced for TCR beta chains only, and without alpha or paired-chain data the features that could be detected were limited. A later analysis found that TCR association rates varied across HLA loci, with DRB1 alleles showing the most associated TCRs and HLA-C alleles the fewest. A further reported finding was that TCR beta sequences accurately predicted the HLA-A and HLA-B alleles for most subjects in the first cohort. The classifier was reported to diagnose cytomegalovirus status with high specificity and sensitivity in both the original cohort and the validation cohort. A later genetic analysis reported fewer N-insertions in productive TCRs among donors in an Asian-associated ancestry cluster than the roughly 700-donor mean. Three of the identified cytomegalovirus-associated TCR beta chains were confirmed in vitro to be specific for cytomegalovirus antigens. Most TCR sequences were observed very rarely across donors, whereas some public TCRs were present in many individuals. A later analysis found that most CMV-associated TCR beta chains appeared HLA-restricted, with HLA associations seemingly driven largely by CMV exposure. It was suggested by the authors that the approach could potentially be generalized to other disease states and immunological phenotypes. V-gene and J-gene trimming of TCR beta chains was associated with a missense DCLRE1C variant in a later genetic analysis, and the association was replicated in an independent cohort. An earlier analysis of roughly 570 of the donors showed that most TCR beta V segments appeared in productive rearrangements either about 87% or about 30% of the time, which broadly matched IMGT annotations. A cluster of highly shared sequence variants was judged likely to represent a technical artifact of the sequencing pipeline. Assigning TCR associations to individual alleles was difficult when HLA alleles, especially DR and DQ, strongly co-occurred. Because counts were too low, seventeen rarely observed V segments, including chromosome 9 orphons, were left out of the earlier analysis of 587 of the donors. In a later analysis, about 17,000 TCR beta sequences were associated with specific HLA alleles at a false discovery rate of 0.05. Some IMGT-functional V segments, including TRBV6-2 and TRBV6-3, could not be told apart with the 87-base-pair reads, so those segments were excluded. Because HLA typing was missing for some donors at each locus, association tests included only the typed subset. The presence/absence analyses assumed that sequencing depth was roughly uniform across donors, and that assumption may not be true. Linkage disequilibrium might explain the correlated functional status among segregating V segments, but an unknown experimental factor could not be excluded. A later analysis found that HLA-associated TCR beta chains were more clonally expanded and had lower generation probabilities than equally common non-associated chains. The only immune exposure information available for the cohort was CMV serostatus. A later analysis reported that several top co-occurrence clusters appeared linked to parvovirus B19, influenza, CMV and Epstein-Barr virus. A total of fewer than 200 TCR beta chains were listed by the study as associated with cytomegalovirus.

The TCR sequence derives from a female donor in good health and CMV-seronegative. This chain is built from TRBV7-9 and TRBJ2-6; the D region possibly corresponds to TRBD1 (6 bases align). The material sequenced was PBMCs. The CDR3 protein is CASSIQQGAGANVLTF. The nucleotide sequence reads TGTGCCAGCAGCATTCAACAGGGTGCAGGGGCCAACGTCCTGACTTTC.